The 29 T cell receptor beta chains given below trace back to one sample, sequenced in a study of beta chain features in type 1 diabetes. The study, taken as a whole, reports: Among patients with Type 1 diabetes, TCRB CDR3s were moderately but significantly shorter in every one of the four CD4+ subsets.

cDNA synthesis used the whole RNA isolate, giving expressed TCRB sequences. This table comes from immunoSEQ multiplex PCR, and its TCRdb copy is limited to in-frame clones, with some not included. The sample includes approximately 160,000 clones, roughly 60% of them seen just once. These TCRs' antigens remain unknown. The sequenced material came from naive CD4+ T cells from blood. The receptors here all came from a man under 40 with type 1 diabetes.

The chain has TRBV4-1 and TRBJ2-5; no firm D call. CDR1 is MGHRA, CDR2 YSYEKL, per germline. The CDR3 covers 14 residues. Trimming took off 1 base at V and 7 bases at J, with 13 bases between the two ends. CDR3 nucleotide sequence: TGCGCCAGCAGCCAAGTCGAGGTGCCCGGGACCCAGTACTTC. This codes for CASSQVEVPGTQYF.

The genes are TRBV30 and TRBJ2-5; no firm D call. Between the trimmed V and J ends, which lost 2 bases and 2 bases, there was a span of 9 bases. The CDR3 has 13 amino acids. Germline V gives CDR1 GTSNPN, CDR2 SVGIG (reference sequence). The CDR3 region is CAWSFGLQETQYF. CDR3 nucleotides: TGTGCCTGGAGTTTTGGCTTGCAAGAGACCCAGTACTTC.

This clone was detected a few times. The rearrangement links TRBV30 to TRBJ2-5; possibly TRBD1 for D (5 bases). The CDR3 sequence is 13 residues long. Germline V gene lookup returns CDR1 GTSNPN and CDR2 SVGIG (reference sequence). Trimming shortened V by 2 bases and J by 1 base, and 8 bases separated the two germline ends. The chain's CDR3 is CAWSRQTQETQYF. The CDR3 nucleotides are TGTGCCTGGAGTAGACAGACCCAAGAGACCCAGTACTTC.

The rearrangement uses TRBV29-1 and TRBJ2-5, with D maybe TRBD2 (5 bases). V was pared by 7 bases and J by 2 bases, with 14 bases between. Germline V CDR1 and CDR2: SQVTM, ANQGSEA. The CDR3 extends over 13 amino acids. This CDR3 reads CSAAAGTQETQYF. The CDR3 nucleotides read TGCAGCGCCGCCGCGGGCACTCAAGAGACCCAGTACTTC.

The V call is TRBV19, the J call TRBJ2-1; a possible D gene is TRBD1 (5 bases). CDR1 and CDR2 (germline): LNHDA, SQIVND (reference sequence). V lost 3 bases to trimming and J lost 7 bases, with 13 bases between them. The CDR3 has 14 amino acids. DNA of the CDR3: TGTGCCAGTAGTATTCCCAGAAAGGGGAATGAGCAGTTCTTC. Encoded protein: CASSIPRKGNEQFF.

The chain joins TRBV28 to TRBJ2-5; D not certain. V was pared by 5 bases and J by 5 bases, with 9 bases between. CDR3 length: 12 amino acids. Germline loops: CDR1 MDHEN, CDR2 SYDVKM. DNA for the CDR3: TGTGCCAGCAGTCTCCTGGAGGAGACCCAGTACTTC. Its translation: CASSLLEETQYF.

The chain links TRBV29-1 to TRBJ2-7; 10 nucleotides agree with TRBD2. J gave up 1 base and V 0 bases, and 0 bases lay outside the gene matches. CDR3 length: 14 residues. CDR1 is SQVTM, CDR2 ANQGSEA, per germline. CDR3 protein: CSVEETSGSYEQYF. As DNA, the CDR3 is TGCAGCGTTGAAGAGACTAGCGGGTCCTACGAGCAGTACTTC.

The sample holds a few counts of this clone. The rearrangement joins TRBV7-2 to TRBJ2-5, with D perhaps matching TRBD1 or TRBD2 (5 bases each). Trimming cost V 5 bases and J 1 base, with 11 bases left between them. The CDR3 is 14 amino acids. Germline CDR1 reads SGHTA; CDR2 reads FQGNSA. The CDR3 region is CASSPRDGQETQYF. The CDR3 nucleotides are TGTGCCAGCAGCCCCCGGGACGGCCAAGAGACCCAGTACTTC.

V is TRBV6-1 and J is TRBJ1-1, with D unresolved. The V and J ends lost 7 bases and 7 bases respectively, with 16 bases between them. CDR1 and CDR2 (germline): MNHNS, SASEGT. The CDR3 runs to 13 residues. CDR3 DNA sequence: TGTGCCAGCAAGTTGTGGCAGAGAGATGAAGCTTTCTTT. Protein: CASKLWQRDEAFF.

This clone was counted only a few times. The chain employs TRBV29-1 and TRBJ1-1, with a tentative D call TRBD1 (6 bases). The germline V and J ends were trimmed by 7 bases and 1 base, with 10 bases remaining between them. Germline values: CDR1 SQVTM, CDR2 ANQGSEA. This CDR3 region has 12 residues. CDR3 DNA sequence: TGCAGCGCAGGACAGCAGAACACTGAAGCTTTCTTT. This encodes CSAGQQNTEAFF.

This clone was counted between two and nine times. The V call is TRBV10-3, the J call TRBJ2-3; D could derive from TRBD1 or TRBD2 (6 bases each). The germline CDR1 and CDR2 sequences are ENHRY and SYGVKD. The V and J ends lost 3 bases and 6 bases respectively, with 25 bases between them. This CDR3 spans 18 amino acids. CDR3 loop: CAISDPGPGKGGLDTQYF. DNA of the CDR3: TGTGCCATCAGTGACCCTGGACCTGGGAAGGGGGGCCTGGATACGCAGTATTTT.

This clone has just a few counts. V gene TRBV21-1 combines with J gene TRBJ2-7; the tabulated D call, TRBD1, remains unverified against the DNA. TRBV21-1 is labeled a pseudogene. CDR3 length: 10 amino acids. CDR3 amino acids: CASSIDQGDF. For the CDR3, the DNA is TGTGCCAGCAGCATAGACCAGGGGGACTTC.

This clone was picked up a small number of times. The chain uses TRBV7-7 and TRBJ2-5; no clear D. CDR3 size: 13 residues. CDR1 SSHAT and CDR2 FNYEAQ come from the germline V gene (reference sequence). V lost 1 base to trimming and J lost 9 bases, with 12 bases between them. CDR3 nucleotides: TGTGCCAGCAGCTTAGTACAAGGTGGGGCCCAGTACTTC. Its protein is CASSLVQGGAQYF.

This clone was observed a handful of times. The CDR3 DNA sequence: TGCAGCGTGATTGTGGCAGCGAATGAGCAGTTCTTC. Translated: CSVIVAANEQFF. This chain connects TRBV29-1 to TRBJ2-1; no firm D call. V was shortened by 6 bases and J by 7 bases, with 13 bases between the two germline ends. Germline CDR1 and CDR2: SQVTM and ANQGSEA. The CDR3 contains 12 residues.

V is TRBV28 and J is TRBJ2-5; D unclear. The CDR3 has 15 amino acids. Germline lookup yields CDR1 MDHEN and CDR2 SYDVKM. The germline V and J ends were trimmed by 2 bases and 4 bases, with 14 bases remaining between them. The chain's CDR3 is CASSLGAGGGETQYF. CDR3 DNA: TGTGCCAGCAGTTTAGGTGCTGGCGGCGGAGAGACCCAGTACTTC.

The chain uses TRBV10-3 and TRBJ2-4; D is unresolved. V was shortened by 6 bases and J by 15 bases, with 18 bases between the two germline ends. Looked up from germline, CDR1 is ENHRY and CDR2 is SYGVKD. The CDR3 contains 12 residues. CDR3 DNA: TGTGCCATCAGCGATCAAATAGACACATGGTACTTC. It codes for CAISDQIDTWYF.

CDR3 amino acids: CASSSSASGGWVQYF. In DNA, the CDR3 is TGTGCCAGCAGCTCGTCGGCTAGCGGGGGTTGGGTGCAGTACTTC. The gene calls are TRBV7-2 and TRBJ2-7; TRBD2 agrees at 10 bases. CDR3 length: 15 amino acids. Germline values: CDR1 SGHTA, CDR2 FQGNSA. The V segment lost 4 bases and the J segment 9 bases; nucleotides outside the gene matches: 12.

The chain carries TRBV2 and TRBJ2-5, with D possibly TRBD1 on 5 matching bases. Germline loops: CDR1 SNHLY, CDR2 FYNNEI. The CDR3 is 15 residues long. The ends were cut back, 6 bases at V and 2 bases at J, with 16 bases in the middle. The CDR3 reads CASSPTRTGQETQYF. Here the CDR3 DNA reads TGTGCCAGCAGCCCAACACGTACAGGTCAAGAGACCCAGTACTTC.

The chain combines TRBV9 with TRBJ2-3; maybe TRBD2 (5 bases). This CDR3 comprises 14 residues. Germline V gene data show CDR1 as SGDLS and CDR2 as YYNGEE. The V gene lost 4 bases and the J gene lost 3 bases, with 12 bases spanning the gap. CDR3 loop: CASSPSPGTDTQYF. The CDR3 coding sequence is TGTGCCAGCAGCCCGAGTCCGGGGACAGATACGCAGTATTTT.

This clone turned up a few times. The chain links TRBV12-5 to TRBJ2-2, with TRBD1 matching over 7 bases. J lost 7 bases, V lost 7 bases, and 9 bases had no gene match. Germline loops: CDR1 LGHNT, CDR2 FRNRAP. The CDR3 spans 14 residues. Written as DNA, the CDR3 is TGTGCTAGTGAACGGTCAGGGGGTGGCGGGGAGCTGTTTTTT. Its translation is CASERSGGGGELFF.

The chain uses TRBV6-4 and TRBJ1-2; 8 bases line up with TRBD1. CDR1 and CDR2 from the germline V gene are MRHNA and SNTAGT. The CDR3 totals 12 residues. V trimming: 8 bases; J trimming: 6 bases; junction bases outside the gene matches: 5. The CDR3: CASLDREDGYTF. The CDR3 bases are TGTGCCAGCTTGGACAGGGAGGATGGCTACACCTTC.

The chain couples TRBV4-1 to TRBJ2-3; tentatively, D is TRBD1 (6 bases). CDR3 size: 17 residues. V lost 0 bases and J lost 5, with 18 bases in between. CDR1 is MGHRA and CDR2 is YSYEKL in the germline V gene. The CDR3 loop is CASSQETGLGIGDTQYF. CDR3 sequence (DNA): TGCGCCAGCAGCCAAGAAACAGGGCTTGGTATAGGAGATACGCAGTATTTT.

The chain joins TRBV5-4 to TRBJ2-3; D not resolved. This CDR3 comprises 13 residues. Trimming removed 0 bases at V and 2 bases at J, with 4 bases between. Germline CDR1 is SGHNT and CDR2 is YYREEE (reference sequence). The chain's CDR3 is CASSLVPTDTQYF. The CDR3 region has the DNA TGTGCCAGCAGCTTGGTCCCCACAGATACGCAGTATTTT.

This chain connects TRBV28 to TRBJ2-1, with D possibly being TRBD2 (6 bases). V lost 5 bases and J lost 2, with 16 bases in between. This CDR3 is 16 amino acids long. Germline assignment: CDR1 MDHEN and CDR2 SYDVKM. CDR3 protein: CASSSPGTYPYNEQFF. The CDR3 DNA reads as TGTGCCAGCAGTAGCCCCGGGACTTATCCCTACAATGAGCAGTTCTTC.

The chain is built from TRBV7-9 and TRBJ1-2; D not resolved. With 3 bases removed from V and 8 bases from J, the gap between germline ends came to 10 bases. Germline lookup yields CDR1 SEHNR and CDR2 FQNEAQ (reference sequence). This CDR3 spans 12 amino acids. The CDR3 reads CASSLAWGGYTF. The CDR3 DNA follows: TGTGCCAGCAGCTTGGCGTGGGGAGGCTACACCTTC.

The J gene is TRBJ2-1, the V gene TRBV19, with TRBD2 as a possible D gene (5 bases). Trimming stripped 4 bases from V and 7 bases from J, with 11 bases between. Germline CDR1 is LNHDA and CDR2 is SQIVND (reference sequence). The CDR3 runs to 13 residues. The chain's CDR3 is CASSSGLGNEQFF. The CDR3 DNA follows: TGTGCCAGTAGTAGCGGACTGGGAAATGAGCAGTTCTTC.

This clone came up a few times. J is TRBJ2-3 and V is TRBV9; TRBD1 might be the D (5 bases). Trimming removed 3 bases from V and 3 bases from J, with 14 bases in between. There are 15 residues in the CDR3. CDR1 SGDLS and CDR2 YYNGEE come from the germline V gene. CDR3 protein: CASSATDSNTDTQYF. The CDR3 bases are TGTGCCAGCAGCGCCACCGACAGCAATACAGATACGCAGTATTTT. Complete variable domain (other parts from reference TRBV9 and TRBJ2-3): DSGVTQTPKHLITATGQRVTLRCSPRSGDLSVYWYQQSLDQGLQFLIQYYNGEERAKGNILERFSAQQFPDLHSELNLSSLELGDSALYFCASSATDSNTDTQYFGPGTRLTVL.

Only a few counts were recorded for this clone. V is TRBV11-2 and J is TRBJ1-2; D is ambiguous. The CDR3 length is 17 residues. Germline V CDR1 and CDR2: SGHAT, FQNNGV. V dropped 0 bases and J dropped 5 bases, with 19 bases sitting between them. Here the CDR3 DNA reads TGTGCCAGCAGCTTAGATCGGGCGGTCGGGGATCAATATGGCTACACCTTC. It yields the protein CASSLDRAVGDQYGYTF.

The chain carries TRBV27 and TRBJ2-3; weak D call: TRBD1 (5 bases). The CDR3 loop spans 14 amino acids. The germline V gene has CDR1 MNHEY and CDR2 SMNVEV (reference sequence). Trimming pared 6 bases from V and 2 bases from J, leaving 12 bases between. CDR3 coding DNA: TGTGCCAGCAGGGAACAGGCCGCCACAGATACGCAGTATTTT. Its protein product is CASREQAATDTQYF.